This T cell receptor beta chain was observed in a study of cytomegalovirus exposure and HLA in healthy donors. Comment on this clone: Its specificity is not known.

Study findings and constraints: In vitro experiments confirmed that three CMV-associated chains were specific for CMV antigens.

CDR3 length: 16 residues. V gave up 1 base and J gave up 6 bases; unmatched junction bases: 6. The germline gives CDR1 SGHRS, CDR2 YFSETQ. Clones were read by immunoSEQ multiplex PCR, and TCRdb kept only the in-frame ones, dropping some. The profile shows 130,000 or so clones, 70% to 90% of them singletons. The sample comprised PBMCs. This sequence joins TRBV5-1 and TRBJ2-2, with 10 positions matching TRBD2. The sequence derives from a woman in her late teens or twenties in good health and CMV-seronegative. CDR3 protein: CASSLMASGGAGELFF. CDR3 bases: TGCGCCAGCAGCTTGATGGCTAGCGGGGGAGCCGGGGAGCTGTTTTTT.